This TCR beta chain was captured by sequencing in a study of regulatory T cells in long-lasting Graves disease (dated by TCRdb to the early 2020s). Turning to the overall study: Persistent Graves' disease meant more than 5 years of antithyroid drug treatment with TSH receptor autoantibodies that stayed positive. Persistent Graves' disease patients were compared with newly diagnosed Graves' disease patients by peripheral blood TCR sequencing and RNA sequencing. The study was conducted in China and was registered as a clinical trial. TCR sequencing covered around 13 persistent and approximately 20 newly diagnosed Graves' disease patients, some 33 samples in total. Persistent Graves' disease patients in the clinical cohort had taken antithyroid drugs for about 10.3 years on average.

To note about this clonotype: Its target antigen remains unknown. No much larger clone is present one base from it, and per-base qualities are unavailable.

Libraries came from multiplex PCR. TCRdb lists the instrument as Illumina HiSeq 4000. To build TCR beta libraries, CDR3 regions were amplified by Arm-PCR using iRepertoire HTBI primers. PCR products were gel purified before sequencing. The authors processed their data as follows. Across samples, about 64 TRBV and approximately 15 TRBJ segments were identified and used for gene usage analysis of CDR3 amino acid clonotypes. Filtered high-quality paired reads were merged into contigs using COPE and FqMerger. Contigs were aligned with BLAST to IMGT TRBV, TRBD and TRBJ reference genes, and CDR3 was defined per IMGT. Any clonotype with a frequency above 0.1% was classified as a highly expanded clone. Shannon entropy was used to measure repertoire diversity, and the Gini coefficient was used to measure V-J evenness. Public clonotypes were defined as clonotypes shared by more than one individual. TCRdb ran its own pipeline on the public reads, namely fastp trimming at Q25 and MiXCR clone calling, and kept in-frame beta chains. Rows are combined by CDR3 protein, so each entry shows the most common genes and DNA. The V and J calls and clone size come from TCRdb's table, not from the authors' own analysis. The sample table contains approximately 440,000 distinct CDR3 sequences; only one count was recorded for 20% to 25% of them. Approximately 26% of the sample goes to the ten largest clones.

The junction shows trimming of 8 bases on V and 4 bases on J, plus 20 bases between the germline ends. From cysteine to phenylalanine, the CDR3 is 16 amino acids long. Only the CDR3 DNA stays, 48 bases, in frame from base 1. Via the germline V gene, CDR1 is SGHAT and CDR2 FQNNGV. Findings and caveats that apply to the study as a whole: Sequencing and analysis were restricted to the TCR beta chain. TRBV28, TRBJ1-2 and TRBJ2-5 were preferentially used in persistent disease, while TRBV20-1 and TRBJ2-1 were favored in newly diagnosed disease. Compared with newly diagnosed patients, patients with persistent Graves' disease had lower TCR Shannon entropy and fewer highly expanded clones, which suggests clonal expansion. As a limitation, the authors acknowledged that the small sample size may reduce accuracy. Persistent patients shared more public clonotypes among themselves (over 2,500) than newly diagnosed patients did (approximately 970). Peripheral blood alone was examined, since thyroid tissue, which constituted the primary lesion, could not be accessed.

The sample's time point, from its label and the paper: persistent/refractory GD, antithyroid drugs over 5 years with positive TRAb. For both TCR sequencing and RNA sequencing, RNA was extracted from PBMCs in TRIzol. The diagnosis of Graves' disease followed American Thyroid Association guidelines. Patients were recruited from an endocrinology department in Xi'an, China. Each patient gave approximately 9.7 milliliters of peripheral blood, collected in an EDTA anticoagulant tube. Ficoll Paque Plus density gradient separation was used to isolate PBMCs, and no further T cell sorting was performed. An Agilent 2100 Bioanalyzer and agarose gel were used to check RNA quality, while a NanoDrop 2000 measured RNA concentration.

The sequence derives from a female donor with Graves disease. The starting material was peripheral blood mononuclear cells (PBMCs), obtained when the disease was refractory, from a patient treated with antithyroid drugs. Here the chain combines TRBV11-2 and TRBJ2-2; the D segment could be TRBD2, given 6 matching bases. CDR3 reads: CASRPVFAEGTGELFF. The base sequence is TGTGCCAGCCGCCCTGTTTTCGCGGAGGGCACCGGGGAGCTGTTTTTT.